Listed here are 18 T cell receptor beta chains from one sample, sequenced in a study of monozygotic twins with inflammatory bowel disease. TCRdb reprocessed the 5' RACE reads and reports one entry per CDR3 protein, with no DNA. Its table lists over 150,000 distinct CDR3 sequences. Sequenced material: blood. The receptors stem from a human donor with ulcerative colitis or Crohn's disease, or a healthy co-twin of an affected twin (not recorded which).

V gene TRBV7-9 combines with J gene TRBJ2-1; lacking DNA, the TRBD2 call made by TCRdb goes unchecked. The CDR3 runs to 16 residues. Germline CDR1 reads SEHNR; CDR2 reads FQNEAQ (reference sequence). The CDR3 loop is CASSPRASSLYNEQFF.

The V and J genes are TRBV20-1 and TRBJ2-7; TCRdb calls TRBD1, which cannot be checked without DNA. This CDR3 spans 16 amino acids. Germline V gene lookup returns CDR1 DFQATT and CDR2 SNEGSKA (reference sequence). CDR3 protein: CSAREPNTGVRYEQYF.

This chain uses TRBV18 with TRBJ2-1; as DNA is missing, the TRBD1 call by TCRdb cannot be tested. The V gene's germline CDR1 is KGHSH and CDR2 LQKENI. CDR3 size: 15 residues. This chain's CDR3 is CASSKKQGYFDEQFF.

The chain's CDR3 is CSASRVREGHEQYF. The chain couples TRBV20-1 to TRBJ2-7; lacking DNA, the TRBD2 call made by TCRdb goes unchecked. CDR1 and CDR2 (germline): DFQATT, SNEGSKA (reference sequence). This CDR3 spans 14 amino acids.

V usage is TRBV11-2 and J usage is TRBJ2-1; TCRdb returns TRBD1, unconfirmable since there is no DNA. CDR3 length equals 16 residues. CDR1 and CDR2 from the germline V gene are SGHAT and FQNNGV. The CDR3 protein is CASSPTQGVTYNEQFF.

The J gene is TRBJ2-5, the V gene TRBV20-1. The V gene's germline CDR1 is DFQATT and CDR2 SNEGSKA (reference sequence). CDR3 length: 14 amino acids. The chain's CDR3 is CSARDLGFQETQYF.

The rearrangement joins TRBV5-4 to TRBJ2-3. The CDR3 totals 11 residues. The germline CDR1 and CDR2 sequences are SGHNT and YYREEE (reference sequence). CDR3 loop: CASSLVDTQYF.

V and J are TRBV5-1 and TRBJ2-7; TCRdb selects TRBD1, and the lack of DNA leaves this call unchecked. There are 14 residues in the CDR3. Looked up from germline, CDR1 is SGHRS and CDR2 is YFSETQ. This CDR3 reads CASSLVGTAYEQYF.

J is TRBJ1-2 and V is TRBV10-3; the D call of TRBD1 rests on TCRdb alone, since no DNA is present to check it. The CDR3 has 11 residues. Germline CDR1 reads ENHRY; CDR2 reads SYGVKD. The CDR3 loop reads CAISLQGAYTF.

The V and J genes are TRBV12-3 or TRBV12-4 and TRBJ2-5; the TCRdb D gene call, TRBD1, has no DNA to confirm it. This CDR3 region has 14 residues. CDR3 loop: CASQSTGGVETQYF.

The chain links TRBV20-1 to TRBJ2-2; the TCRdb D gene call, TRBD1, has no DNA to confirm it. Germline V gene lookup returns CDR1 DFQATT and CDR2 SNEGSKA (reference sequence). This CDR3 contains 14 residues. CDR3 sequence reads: CSARSRGATGELFF.

The CDR3: CASSVPGAVSGNTIYF. The V call is TRBV18, the J call TRBJ1-3; TCRdb's assignment of TRBD1 cannot be checked, as there is no DNA. Germline lookup yields CDR1 KGHSH and CDR2 LQKENI. There are 16 residues in the CDR3.

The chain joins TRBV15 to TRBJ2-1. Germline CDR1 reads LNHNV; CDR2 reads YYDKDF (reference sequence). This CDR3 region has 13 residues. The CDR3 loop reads CATSRDPFSEQFF.

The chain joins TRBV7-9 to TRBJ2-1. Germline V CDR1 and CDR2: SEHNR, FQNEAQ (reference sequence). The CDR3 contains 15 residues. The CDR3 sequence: CASSLVATSYNEQFF.

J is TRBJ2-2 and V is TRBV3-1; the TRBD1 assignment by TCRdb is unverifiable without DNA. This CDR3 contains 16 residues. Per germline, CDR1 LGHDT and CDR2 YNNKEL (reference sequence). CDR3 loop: CASSPARDLNTGELFF.

CDR3 sequence: CASSSRGTRGETQYF. The V gene is TRBV7-2, the J gene TRBJ2-5; checking the TCRdb D call of TRBD2 is not possible without DNA. The germline gives CDR1 SGHTA, CDR2 FQGNSA. This CDR3 is built from 15 residues.

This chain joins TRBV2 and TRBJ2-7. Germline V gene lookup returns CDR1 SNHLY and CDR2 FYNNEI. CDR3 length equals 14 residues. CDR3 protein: CASRLDRGSYEQYF.

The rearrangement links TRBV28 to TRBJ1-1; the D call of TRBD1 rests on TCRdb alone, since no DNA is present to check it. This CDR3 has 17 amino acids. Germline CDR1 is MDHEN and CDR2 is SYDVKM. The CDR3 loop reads CASSLGPGSLGPREAFF.